These 17 T cell receptor beta chains share one sample of origin, sequenced in a study of regulatory T cells in long-lasting Graves disease. iRepertoire HTBI primers and Arm-PCR of CDR3 regions built TCR beta libraries. Each CDR3 protein is one row after TCRdb ran MiXCR on the multiplex PCR reads. The table lists a few hundred thousand distinct CDR3 sequences, roughly a quarter of them singletons. The time point here: persistent/refractory GD, antithyroid drugs over 5 years with positive TRAb. PBMCs provided the RNA from which the TCR library was made. The material sequenced was peripheral blood mononuclear cells (PBMCs), taken when the disease was refractory, from a patient treated with antithyroid drugs. All receptors come from a female donor with Graves disease.

This clonotype was observed a handful of times. The J gene is TRBJ2-5, the V gene TRBV7-2; 11 bases map to TRBD2. The CDR3 consists of 18 residues. CDR1 and CDR2 from the germline V gene are SGHTA and FQGNSA. The J segment lost 3 bases and the V segment lost 4 bases, leaving 13 bases of the junction unmatched. As DNA, the CDR3 is TGTGCCAGCAGCTCCCGGACTAGCGGGCCGGCGGCGAAAGAGACCCAGTACTTC. This codes for CASSSRTSGPAAKETQYF.

Ten or more counts support this clonotype. The rearrangement links TRBV6-5 to TRBJ2-5, with TRBD1 identical over 9 bases. With 0 bases clipped from V and 4 bases from J, the junction kept 9 bases outside the gene matches. From germline, CDR1 is MNHEY and CDR2 SVGAGI. The CDR3 runs to 17 residues. The CDR3 coding sequence is TGTGCCAGCAGTTACTCTCCCGGGACAGGGTTTCCAGAGACCCAGTACTTC. Translating gives CASSYSPGTGFPETQYF.

The sample holds many counts of this clonotype. This chain uses TRBV12-3 or TRBV12-4 with TRBJ1-2, with no clear D. CDR3 length: 13 residues. Between the trimmed V and J ends, which lost 3 bases and 2 bases, there was a span of 7 bases. CDR3 in amino acids: CASSFEANYGYTF. The CDR3 nucleotides are TGTGCCAGCAGTTTCGAGGCGAACTATGGCTACACCTTC.

The chain couples TRBV6-1 to TRBJ2-1; 9 positions agree with TRBD2. Trimming removed 4 bases from V and 7 bases from J; junction bases left unmatched: 11. The CDR3 has 16 residues. The germline CDR1 and CDR2 sequences are MNHNS and SASEGT. CDR3: CASSGALAGIYNEQFF. Written as DNA, the CDR3 is TGTGCCAGCAGTGGGGCCCTAGCGGGAATCTATAATGAGCAGTTCTTC.

There are many counts of this clonotype. The chain uses TRBV20-1 and TRBJ2-5; D gene uncertain. Germline CDR1 and CDR2: DFQATT and SNEGSKA (reference sequence). Trimming removed 4 bases from V and 5 bases from J, with 17 bases in between. The CDR3 has 14 amino acids. This chain's CDR3 is CSAKLVLRRETQYF. The CDR3 nucleotides read TGCAGTGCTAAGTTGGTTTTAAGAAGGGAGACCCAGTACTTC.

This clonotype has just a few counts. The gene calls are TRBV29-1 and TRBJ1-2, with D perhaps TRBD1 (6 bases). The V gene lost 5 bases and the J gene lost 6 bases, with 19 bases spanning the gap. The V gene's germline CDR1 is SQVTM and CDR2 ANQGSEA. The CDR3 length is 14 residues. The DNA for the CDR3 is TGCAGCGTTTTACTCCATCTGGGGGCCAATGGCTACACCTTC. It specifies CSVLLHLGANGYTF.

There are many counts of this clonotype. The gene calls are TRBV6-5 and TRBJ2-6; 7 bases map to TRBD1. The CDR3 sequence is 18 residues long. Germline values: CDR1 MNHEY, CDR2 SVGAGI. The junction had 15 bases not matched to a gene; V was cut back by 0 bases and J by 10 bases. Here the CDR3 reads CASSYSDPGTVLWNVLTF. The DNA of the CDR3 is TGTGCCAGCAGTTACTCAGACCCCGGGACAGTTTTGTGGAACGTCCTGACTTTC.

With regard to this clonotype: Being one base from a much bigger clone, this may be a read error. The chain couples TRBV2 to TRBJ2-2, with D tentatively TRBD1 or TRBD2 (6 bases each). In germline, CDR1 is SNHLY, CDR2 FYNNEI. The CDR3 consists of 15 residues. The CDR3 loop is CASSGTGANTRELFF. CDR3 nucleotide sequence: TGTGCCAGCAGTGGGACGGGGGCGAACACCCGGGAGCTGTTTTTT. Filled out from reference TRBV2 and TRBJ2-2, the complete variable domain reads EPEVTQTPSHQVTQMGQEVILRCVPISNHLYFYWYRQILGQKVEFLVSFYNNEISEKSEIFDDQFSVERPDGSNFTLKIRSTKLEDSAMYFCASSGTGANTRELFFGEGSRLTVL.

This chain uses TRBV9 with TRBJ2-5; 8 nucleotides agree with TRBD2. Losses at the gene ends were 4 bases for V and 5 bases for J; bases not matched to a gene: 4. The length of the CDR3 is 13 residues. Germline V lookup: CDR1 SGDLS, CDR2 YYNGEE. DNA of the CDR3: TGTGCCAGCAGCAGCGGGAGCGGGGAGACCCAGTACTTC. It specifies CASSSGSGETQYF.

This sequence joins TRBV4-3 and TRBJ2-7; TRBD2 matches 7 bases. With V trimmed by 4 bases and J by 3 bases, 15 bases remained unmatched. This CDR3 spans 17 amino acids. Germline V CDR1 and CDR2: LGHNA, YSLEER. The CDR3: CASSPEPPAGRVYEQYF. The CDR3 DNA reads TGCGCCAGCAGCCCCGAACCCCCAGCGGGACGAGTCTACGAGCAGTACTTC.

This clonotype was detected only a few times. The V gene is TRBV6-2 or TRBV6-3, the J gene TRBJ1-1, with D unresolved. CDR1 is MNHEY and CDR2 is SVGEGT in the germline V gene. V lost 2 bases and J 6 bases, leaving 4 bases between the germline ends. This CDR3 is 11 amino acids long. CDR3 in DNA: TGTGCCAGCAGTTACCTCTCTGAAGCTTTCTTT. This sequence encodes CASSYLSEAFF.

This clonotype was detected only a few times. V usage is TRBV7-2 and J usage is TRBJ1-3; no definite D call. Deletions cut 5 bases from V and 0 bases from J, with 8 bases between. The CDR3 sequence is 14 residues long. CDR1 SGHTA and CDR2 FQGNSA come from the germline V gene. The CDR3 sequence: CASSQDFSGNTIYF. CDR3 in DNA: TGTGCCAGCAGCCAGGATTTCTCTGGAAACACCATATATTTT.

This clonotype was counted between two and nine times. This sequence joins TRBV5-4 and TRBJ1-1, with TRBD1 as a possible D gene (6 bases). V shed 4 bases and J shed 0 bases, with 10 bases lying between them. The CDR3 runs to 14 residues. Germline CDR1 reads SGHNT; CDR2 reads YYREEE (reference sequence). CDR3 loop: CASSAGTLNTEAFF. The CDR3 coding sequence is TGTGCCAGCAGCGCCGGGACACTGAACACTGAAGCTTTCTTT.

This sequence joins TRBV7-2 and TRBJ1-5; weak D call: TRBD1 (5 bases). V gave up 1 base and J gave up 0 bases, with 13 bases separating them. This CDR3 region has 17 residues. Germline values: CDR1 SGHTA, CDR2 FQGNSA. The CDR3: CASSLGDRFYSNQPQHF. CDR3 DNA: TGTGCCAGCAGCTTAGGAGACAGATTTTATAGCAATCAGCCCCAGCATTTT.

The chain links TRBV7-2 to TRBJ1-1; 7 bases align to TRBD1. Losses at the gene ends were 4 bases for V and 0 bases for J; bases not matched to a gene: 5. The germline V gene has CDR1 SGHTA and CDR2 FQGNSA. The CDR3 consists of 15 residues. The CDR3 DNA reads as TGTGCCAGCAGCTCCGGCACAGGGGTGAACACTGAAGCTTTCTTT. It is translated as CASSSGTGVNTEAFF.

This clonotype was detected many times. The chain recombines TRBV20-1 with TRBJ2-7; TRBD2 aligns across 8 bases. The CDR3 spans 15 residues. The germline V gene encodes CDR1 DFQATT and CDR2 SNEGSKA (reference sequence). After removal of 0 bases from V and 0 bases from J, the junction contained 4 bases not matched to a gene. CDR3 in amino acids: CSARDLLAVSYEQYF. The CDR3 DNA reads as TGCAGTGCTAGAGATCTACTAGCGGTCTCCTACGAGCAGTACTTC.

This clonotype was found a few times. This sequence joins TRBV3-1 and TRBJ2-5; D not resolved. Trimming shortened V by 5 bases and J by 1 base, and 20 bases separated the two germline ends. Germline values: CDR1 LGHDT, CDR2 YNNKEL (reference sequence). This CDR3 comprises 17 residues. CDR3 coding DNA: TGTGCCAGCAGCTTCCTCCGACTCAGCCGACGCCAAGAGACCCAGTACTTC. Residues: CASSFLRLSRRQETQYF.